The TCR beta chain described here comes from a study of T cells after yellow fever vaccination. Study in general: SMART-Seq v4 Ultra Low Input served to prepare low-cell-number fractions.

V dropped 1 base and J dropped 4; count of bases not matched to a gene: 6. Germline assignment: CDR1 SGHTA and CDR2 FQGNSA. This CDR3 region has 15 residues. Each CDR3 protein is one row after TCRdb ran MiXCR on the 5' RACE reads. The sample holds a few hundred thousand distinct CDR3 sequences, more than 6.5% seen once. This clonotype was observed a handful of times. The chain is built from TRBV7-2 and TRBJ2-5; 7 bases match TRBD2. Here the sequenced sample was CD4+ T cells sorted from PBMCs, taken on the day of the yellow fever booster vaccination. The sequence was obtained from a man aged 25-45 years who received the YFV17D yellow fever vaccine. The CDR3 sequence is CASSLVPASGETQYF. The CDR3 DNA reads as TGTGCCAGCAGCTTAGTACCGGCTAGCGGAGAGACCCAGTACTTC.